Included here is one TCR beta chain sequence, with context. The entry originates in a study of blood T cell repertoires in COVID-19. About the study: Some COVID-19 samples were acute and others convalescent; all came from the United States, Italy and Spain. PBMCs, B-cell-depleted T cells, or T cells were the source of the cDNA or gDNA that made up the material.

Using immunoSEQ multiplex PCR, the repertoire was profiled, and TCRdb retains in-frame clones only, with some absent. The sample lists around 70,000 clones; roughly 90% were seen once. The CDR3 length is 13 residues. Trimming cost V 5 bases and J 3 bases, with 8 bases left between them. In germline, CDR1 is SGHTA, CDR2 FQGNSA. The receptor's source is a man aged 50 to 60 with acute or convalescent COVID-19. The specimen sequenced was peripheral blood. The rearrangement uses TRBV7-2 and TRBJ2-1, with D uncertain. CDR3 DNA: TGTGCCAGCAGCCGTATTATCTACAATGAGCAGTTCTTC. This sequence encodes CASSRIIYNEQFF.